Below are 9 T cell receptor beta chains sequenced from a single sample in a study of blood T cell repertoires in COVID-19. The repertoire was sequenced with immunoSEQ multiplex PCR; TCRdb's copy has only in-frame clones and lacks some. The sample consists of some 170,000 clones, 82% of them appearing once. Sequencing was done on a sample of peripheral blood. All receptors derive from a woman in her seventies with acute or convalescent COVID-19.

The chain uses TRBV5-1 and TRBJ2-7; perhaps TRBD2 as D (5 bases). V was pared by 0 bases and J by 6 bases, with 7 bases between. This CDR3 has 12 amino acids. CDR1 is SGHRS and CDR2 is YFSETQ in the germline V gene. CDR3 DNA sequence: TGCGCCAGCAGCTTGGGGGAGTCCGAGCAGTACTTC. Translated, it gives CASSLGESEQYF.

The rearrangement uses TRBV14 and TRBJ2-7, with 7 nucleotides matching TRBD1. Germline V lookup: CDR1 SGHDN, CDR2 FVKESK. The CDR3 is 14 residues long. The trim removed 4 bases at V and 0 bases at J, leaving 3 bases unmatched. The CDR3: CASSRDRSSYEQYF. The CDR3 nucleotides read TGTGCCAGCAGCCGGGACAGAAGCTCCTACGAGCAGTACTTC.

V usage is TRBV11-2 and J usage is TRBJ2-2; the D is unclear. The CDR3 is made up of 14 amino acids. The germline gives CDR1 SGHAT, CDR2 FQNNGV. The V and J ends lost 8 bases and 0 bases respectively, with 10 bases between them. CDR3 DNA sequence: TGTGCCAGCGGTGGGCTGTCGAACACCGGGGAGCTGTTTTTT. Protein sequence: CASGGLSNTGELFF.

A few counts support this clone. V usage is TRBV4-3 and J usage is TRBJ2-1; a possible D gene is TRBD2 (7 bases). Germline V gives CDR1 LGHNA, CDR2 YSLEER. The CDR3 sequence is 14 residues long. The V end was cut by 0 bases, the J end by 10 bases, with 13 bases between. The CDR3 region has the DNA TGCGCCAGCAGCCAAGATTGGGGGGGCCGAGAGCAGTTCTTC. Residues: CASSQDWGGREQFF.

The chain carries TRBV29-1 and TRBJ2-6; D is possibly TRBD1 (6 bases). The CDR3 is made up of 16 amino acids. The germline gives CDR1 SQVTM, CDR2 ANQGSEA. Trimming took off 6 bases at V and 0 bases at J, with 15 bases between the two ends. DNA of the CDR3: TGCAGCGTCCGACAGGCCCGAGACTCTGGGGCCAACGTCCTGACTTTC. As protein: CSVRQARDSGANVLTF.

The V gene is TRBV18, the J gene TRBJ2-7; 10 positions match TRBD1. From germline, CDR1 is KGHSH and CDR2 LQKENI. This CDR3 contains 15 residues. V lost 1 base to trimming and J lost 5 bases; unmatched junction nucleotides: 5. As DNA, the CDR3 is TGTGCCAGCTCACCACGGGACAGGGGTAACGACGAGCAGTACTTC. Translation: CASSPRDRGNDEQYF.

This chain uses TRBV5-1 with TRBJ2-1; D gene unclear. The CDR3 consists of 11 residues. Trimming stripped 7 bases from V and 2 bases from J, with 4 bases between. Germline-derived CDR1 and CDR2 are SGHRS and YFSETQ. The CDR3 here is CASGPYNEQFF. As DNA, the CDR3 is TGCGCCAGCGGGCCCTACAATGAGCAGTTCTTC.

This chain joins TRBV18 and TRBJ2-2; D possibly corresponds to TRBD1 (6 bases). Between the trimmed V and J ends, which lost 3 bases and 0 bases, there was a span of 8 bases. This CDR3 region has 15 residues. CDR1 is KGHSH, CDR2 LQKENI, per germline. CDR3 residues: CASSPGQTNTGELFF. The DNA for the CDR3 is TGTGCCAGCTCACCCGGACAGACGAACACCGGGGAGCTGTTTTTT. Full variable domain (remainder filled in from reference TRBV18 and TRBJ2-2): NAGVMQNPRHLVRRRGQEARLRCSPMKGHSHVYWYRQLPEEGLKFMVYLQKENIIDESGMPKERFSAEFPKEGPSILRIQQVVRGDSAAYFCASSPGQTNTGELFFGEGSRLTVL.

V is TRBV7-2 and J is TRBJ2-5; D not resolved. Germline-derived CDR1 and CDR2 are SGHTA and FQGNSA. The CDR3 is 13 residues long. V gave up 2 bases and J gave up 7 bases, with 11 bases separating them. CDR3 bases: TGTGCCAGCAGCTTAAACCAGCGAGGGACCCAGTACTTC. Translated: CASSLNQRGTQYF.